This T cell receptor (beta chain) was captured by sequencing in a study of cytomegalovirus exposure and HLA in healthy donors. Data came from immunoSEQ multiplex PCR; TCRdb stores just in-frame clones and leaves some out. The data hold 50,000 to 65,000 clones, with 85% to 95% observed a single time. The donors were part of the validation cohort of 100 to 150 subjects. That cohort was separate from the first cohort, which comprised some 670 subjects. This CDR3 region has 13 residues. The V gene lost 4 bases and the J gene lost 4 bases, with 7 bases spanning the gap. Germline CDR1 is MDHEN and CDR2 is SYDVKM. Comment on this clone: Antigen unknown.

Findings and limits, study-wide: The tendency of first-cohort TCR clusters to co-occur in the 120 or so validation repertoires emerged from a later analysis. Reports indicated that the classifier achieved high specificity and sensitivity in diagnosing cytomegalovirus status.

The receptor's source is a woman aged 18-29 years in good health and CMV-seropositive. The rearrangement joins TRBV28 to TRBJ2-2; D may be TRBD1 (5 bases). Input material: PBMCs. CDR3 sequence: CASSYQGTGELFF. The CDR3 nucleotides read TGTGCCAGCAGTTATCAGGGCACCGGGGAGCTGTTTTTT.